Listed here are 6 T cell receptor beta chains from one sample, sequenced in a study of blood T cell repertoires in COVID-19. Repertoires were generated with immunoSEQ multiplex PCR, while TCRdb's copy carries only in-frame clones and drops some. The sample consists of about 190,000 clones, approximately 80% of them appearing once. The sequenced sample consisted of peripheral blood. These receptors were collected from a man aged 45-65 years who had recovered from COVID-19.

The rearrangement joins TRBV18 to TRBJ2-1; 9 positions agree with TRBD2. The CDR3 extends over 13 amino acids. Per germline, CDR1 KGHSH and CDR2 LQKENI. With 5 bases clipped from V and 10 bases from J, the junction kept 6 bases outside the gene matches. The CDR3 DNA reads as TGTGCCAGCTCATTGCGGGAGGGCGACGAGCAGTTCTTC. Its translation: CASSLREGDEQFF.

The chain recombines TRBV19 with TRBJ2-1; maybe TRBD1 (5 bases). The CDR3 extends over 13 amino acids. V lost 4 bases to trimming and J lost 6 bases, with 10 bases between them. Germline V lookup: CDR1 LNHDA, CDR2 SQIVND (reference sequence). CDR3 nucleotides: TGTGCCAGTAGTAAATCAGGGTCCAATGAGCAGTTCTTC. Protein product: CASSKSGSNEQFF.

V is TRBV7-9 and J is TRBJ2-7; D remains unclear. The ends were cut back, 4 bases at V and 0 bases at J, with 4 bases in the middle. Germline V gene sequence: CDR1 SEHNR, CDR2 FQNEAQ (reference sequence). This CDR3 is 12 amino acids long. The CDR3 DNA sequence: TGTGCCAGCAGCTCGAGCTCCTACGAGCAGTACTTC. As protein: CASSSSSYEQYF.

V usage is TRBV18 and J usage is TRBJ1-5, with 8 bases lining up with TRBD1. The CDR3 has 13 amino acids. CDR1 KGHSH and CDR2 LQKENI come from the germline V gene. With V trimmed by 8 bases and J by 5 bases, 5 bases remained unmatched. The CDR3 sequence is CASKQGADQPQHF. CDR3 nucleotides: TGTGCCAGCAAGCAGGGGGCAGATCAGCCCCAGCATTTT.

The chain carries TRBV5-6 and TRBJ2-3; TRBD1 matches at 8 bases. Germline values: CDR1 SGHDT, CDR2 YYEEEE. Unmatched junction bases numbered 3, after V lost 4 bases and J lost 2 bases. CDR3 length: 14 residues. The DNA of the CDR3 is TGTGCCAGCAGCGGACAGGGTGACACAGATACGCAGTATTTT. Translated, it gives CASSGQGDTDTQYF.

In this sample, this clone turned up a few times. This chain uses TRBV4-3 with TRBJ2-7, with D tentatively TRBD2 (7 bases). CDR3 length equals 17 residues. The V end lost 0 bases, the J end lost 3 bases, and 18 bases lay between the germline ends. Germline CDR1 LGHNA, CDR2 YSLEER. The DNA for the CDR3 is TGCGCCAGCAGCCAAGATTCCCCTGGCGGGGGCAACTACGAGCAGTACTTC. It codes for CASSQDSPGGGNYEQYF.